The 15 T cell receptor beta chains listed next were all sequenced from one sample in a study of CD8+ T cells in alopecia areata. As the sequencing template, cDNA was produced by extracting RNA and reverse transcribing it. Measured with immunoSEQ multiplex PCR; TCRdb has only the in-frame clones, and not every one. The table has around 100,000 clones, more than 35% seen once. The sample was CD4+ T cells sorted from blood. These receptors originate from a human donor with alopecia areata.

The chain employs TRBV29-1 and TRBJ1-2, with 9 bases aligning to TRBD1. This CDR3 contains 12 residues. V lost 5 bases, J lost 7 bases, and 5 bases stayed unmatched. The germline V gene has CDR1 SQVTM and CDR2 ANQGSEA. CDR3 sequence: CSVHRQGVGYTF. DNA for the CDR3: TGCAGCGTTCACCGACAGGGGGTTGGCTACACCTTC.

The gene calls are TRBV9 and TRBJ2-7; 8 bases map to TRBD1. CDR3 length: 14 amino acids. Germline trimming cut 4 bases from V and 2 bases from J; bases unmatched to any gene: 5. Germline V gene sequence: CDR1 SGDLS, CDR2 YYNGEE. The CDR3 region has the DNA TGTGCCAGCAGCTCACGGACAGGGACCTACGAGCAGTACTTC. Its protein product is CASSSRTGTYEQYF.

This chain joins TRBV5-1 and TRBJ2-6; D gene unclear. Germline V gives CDR1 SGHRS, CDR2 YFSETQ. The V gene lost 5 bases and the J gene lost 4 bases, with 7 bases spanning the gap. The CDR3 has 13 amino acids. As DNA, the CDR3 is TGCGCCAGCAGTGGGGTCGGGGCCAACGTCCTGACTTTC. Translating gives CASSGVGANVLTF.

The J gene is TRBJ1-1, the V gene TRBV5-1; 8 bases agree with TRBD1. This CDR3 contains 14 residues. V shed 3 bases, J shed 4 bases, and the junction held 5 bases outside the gene matches. The germline gives CDR1 SGHRS, CDR2 YFSETQ. DNA for the CDR3: TGCGCCAGCAGCTACGGACAGGGCGGCACTGAAGCTTTCTTT. This sequence encodes CASSYGQGGTEAFF.

V usage is TRBV29-1 and J usage is TRBJ1-2; 11 bases match TRBD1. CDR3 length: 14 amino acids. The V and J ends lost 4 bases and 7 bases, in that order; junction bases with no gene match: 8. Per the germline V gene, CDR1 is SQVTM and CDR2 is ANQGSEA. CDR3 nucleotide sequence: TGCAGCGTTGTGGACAGGGGGCGCGTGTCTGGCTACACCTTC. This gives the protein CSVVDRGRVSGYTF. The full variable domain, completed using reference TRBV29-1 and TRBJ1-2, is SAVISQKPSRDICQRGTSLTIQCQVDSQVTMMFWYRQQPGQSLTLIATANQGSEATYESGFVIDKFPISRPNLTFSTLTVSNMSPEDSSIYLCSVVDRGRVSGYTFGSGTRLTVV.

The chain carries TRBV5-1 and TRBJ2-7; perhaps TRBD1 as D (6 bases). V was shortened by 0 bases and J by 3 bases, with 10 bases between the two germline ends. Per the germline V gene, CDR1 is SGHRS and CDR2 is YFSETQ. The CDR3 is made up of 14 amino acids. The CDR3 DNA sequence: TGCGCCAGCAGCTTGGAACAGGGCCTCTACGAGCAGTACTTC. Translating it yields CASSLEQGLYEQYF.

This chain uses TRBV6-5 with TRBJ1-2, with unresolved D. The CDR3 totals 13 residues. Germline values: CDR1 MNHEY, CDR2 SVGAGI. Trimming removed 8 bases from V and 8 bases from J, with 18 bases in between. This CDR3 reads CASLALGGRGYTF. The CDR3 coding sequence is TGTGCCAGCCTGGCGTTGGGTGGCCGCGGCTACACCTTC.

This clone was counted only a few times. The chain uses TRBV27 and TRBJ2-3; 7 positions match TRBD2. The CDR3 has 17 amino acids. Germline-derived CDR1 and CDR2 are MNHEY and SMNVEV (reference sequence). Trimming at V came to 4 bases and at J to 1 base, leaving 11 bases not matched to a gene. CDR3 protein: CASSYRLAPLGTDTQYF. Written as DNA, the CDR3 is TGTGCCAGCAGTTACAGACTAGCTCCCTTGGGCACAGATACGCAGTATTTT.

This clone was seen only a few times. The chain couples TRBV5-1 to TRBJ1-5; 10 positions match TRBD1. Germline CDR1 SGHRS, CDR2 YFSETQ. J gave up 6 bases and V 8 bases, and 8 bases lay outside the gene matches. The CDR3 length is 14 residues. Here the CDR3 reads CARRTGGRCQPQHF. In DNA, the CDR3 is TGCGCCAGGAGGACAGGGGGAAGGTGTCAGCCCCAGCATTTT.

This clone has more than one count but fewer than ten. The chain carries TRBV29-1 and TRBJ2-7; perhaps TRBD2 as D (5 bases). Germline values: CDR1 SQVTM, CDR2 ANQGSEA. Trimming left V 6 bases short and J 3 bases short, with 18 bases between. The CDR3 contains 14 residues. The CDR3 spells CSVGFLRRNYEQYF. The CDR3, as DNA: TGCAGCGTGGGGTTCTTGAGGAGGAACTACGAGCAGTACTTC.

This clone occurred a few times. This rearrangement joins TRBV28 to TRBJ1-5; perhaps TRBD1 as D (6 bases). CDR1 is MDHEN, CDR2 SYDVKM, per germline. CDR3 size: 15 residues. Between the trimmed V and J ends, which lost 6 bases and 1 base, there was a span of 13 bases. CDR3 nucleotide sequence: TGTGCCAGCAGGAAACAGGGTGGAAGCAATCAGCCCCAGCATTTT. Amino acid sequence: CASRKQGGSNQPQHF.

This clone turned up a few times. This chain uses TRBV29-1 with TRBJ2-7; TRBD2 agrees at 9 bases. V trimming: 0 bases; J trimming: 4 bases; junction bases outside the gene matches: 4. Germline CDR1 reads SQVTM; CDR2 reads ANQGSEA. The length of the CDR3 is 14 residues. Here the CDR3 reads CSVEDPTSGYEQYF. The CDR3 bases are TGCAGCGTTGAAGATCCAACTAGCGGGTACGAGCAGTACTTC.

The table lists this clone with a few counts. This rearrangement joins TRBV28 to TRBJ1-5; D not resolved. In germline, CDR1 is MDHEN, CDR2 SYDVKM. The CDR3 has 14 residues. The V and J ends lost 5 bases and 3 bases respectively, with 11 bases between them. The CDR3 coding sequence is TGTGCCAGCAGTCCCGGGCCCGTCAATCAGCCCCAGCATTTT. It codes for CASSPGPVNQPQHF.

The chain employs TRBV5-1 and TRBJ2-1, with TRBD1 matching 11 bases. The CDR3 totals 16 residues. Trimming at V came to 2 bases and at J to 7 bases, leaving 8 bases not matched to a gene. Germline V CDR1 and CDR2: SGHRS, YFSETQ. The CDR3 region has the DNA TGCGCCAGCAGCTTCTCCGGGACAGGGGGAGGTAATGAGCAGTTCTTC. Protein sequence: CASSFSGTGGGNEQFF. The variable domain in full, completed from reference TRBV5-1 and TRBJ2-1, reads KAGVTQTPRYLIKTRGQQVTLSCSPISGHRSVSWYQQTPGQGLQFLFEYFSETQRNKGNFPGRFSGRQFSNSRSEMNVSTLELGDSALYLCASSFSGTGGGNEQFFGPGTRLTVL.

This chain connects TRBV2 to TRBJ1-1; D unresolved. The germline V and J ends were trimmed by 6 bases and 4 bases, with 12 bases remaining between them. Per the germline V gene, CDR1 is SNHLY and CDR2 is FYNNEI. There are 13 residues in the CDR3. CDR3 sequence (DNA): TGTGCCAGCAGGGGTAGCTGGAGCACTGAAGCTTTCTTT. It specifies CASRGSWSTEAFF.